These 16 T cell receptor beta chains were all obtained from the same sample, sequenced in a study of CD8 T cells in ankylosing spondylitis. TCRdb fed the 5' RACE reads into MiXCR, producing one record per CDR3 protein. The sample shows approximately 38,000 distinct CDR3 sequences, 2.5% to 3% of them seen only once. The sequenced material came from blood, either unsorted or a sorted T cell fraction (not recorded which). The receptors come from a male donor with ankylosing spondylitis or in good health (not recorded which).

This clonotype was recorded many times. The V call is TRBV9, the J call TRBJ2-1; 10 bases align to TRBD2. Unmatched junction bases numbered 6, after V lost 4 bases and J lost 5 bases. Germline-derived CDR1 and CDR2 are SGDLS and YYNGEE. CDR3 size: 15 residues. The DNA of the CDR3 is TGTGCCAGCAGCAAACTAGCGGGAATCGACAATGAGCAGTTCTTC. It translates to CASSKLAGIDNEQFF.

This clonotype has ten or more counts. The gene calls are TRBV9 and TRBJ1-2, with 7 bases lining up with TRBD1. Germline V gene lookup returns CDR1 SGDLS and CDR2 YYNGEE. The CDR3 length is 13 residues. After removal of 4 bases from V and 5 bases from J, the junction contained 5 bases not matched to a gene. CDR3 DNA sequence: TGTGCCAGCAGCCAGGGGGAAGGGTATGGCTACACCTTC. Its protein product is CASSQGEGYGYTF.

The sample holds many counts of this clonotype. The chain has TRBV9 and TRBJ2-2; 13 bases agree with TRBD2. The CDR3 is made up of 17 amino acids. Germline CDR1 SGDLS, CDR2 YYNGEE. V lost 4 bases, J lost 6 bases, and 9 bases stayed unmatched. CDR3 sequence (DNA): TGTGCCAGCAGCTTCGGACTAGCGGGAGACTGGTCCGGGGAGCTGTTTTTT. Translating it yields CASSFGLAGDWSGELFF.

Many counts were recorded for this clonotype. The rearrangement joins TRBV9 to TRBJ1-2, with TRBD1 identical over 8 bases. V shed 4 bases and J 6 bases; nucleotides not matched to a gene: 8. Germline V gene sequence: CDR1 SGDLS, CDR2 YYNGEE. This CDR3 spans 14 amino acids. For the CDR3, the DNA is TGTGCCAGCAGCCCCTCTCCGACAGGGGATGGCTACACCTTC. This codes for CASSPSPTGDGYTF. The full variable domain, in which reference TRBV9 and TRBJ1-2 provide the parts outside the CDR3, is DSGVTQTPKHLITATGQRVTLRCSPRSGDLSVYWYQQSLDQGLQFLIQYYNGEERAKGNILERFSAQQFPDLHSELNLSSLELGDSALYFCASSPSPTGDGYTFGSGTRLTVV.

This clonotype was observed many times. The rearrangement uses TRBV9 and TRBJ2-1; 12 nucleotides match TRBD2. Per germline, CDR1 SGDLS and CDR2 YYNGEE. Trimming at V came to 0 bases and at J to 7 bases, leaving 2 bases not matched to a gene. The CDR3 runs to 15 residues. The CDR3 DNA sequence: TGTGCCAGCAGCGTAGATGGGACTAGCGGGAATGAGCAGTTCTTC. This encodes CASSVDGTSGNEQFF.

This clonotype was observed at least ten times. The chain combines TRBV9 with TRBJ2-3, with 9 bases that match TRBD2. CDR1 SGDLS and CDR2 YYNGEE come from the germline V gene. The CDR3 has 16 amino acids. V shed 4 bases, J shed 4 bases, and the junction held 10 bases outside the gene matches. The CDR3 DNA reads TGTGCCAGCAGCCCAGTCTATAGCGGGAGACCAGATACGCAGTATTTT. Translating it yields CASSPVYSGRPDTQYF.

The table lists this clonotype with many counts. Written as DNA, the CDR3 is TGTGCCAGCAGTGGGGGACGCCTGGAAGCCGAGCAGTACTTC. Its protein is CASSGGRLEAEQYF. The gene calls are TRBV9 and TRBJ2-7, with D perhaps given as TRBD1 or TRBD2 (5 bases each). CDR1 and CDR2 (germline): SGDLS, YYNGEE. Trimming shortened V by 5 bases and J by 6 bases, and 18 bases separated the two germline ends. CDR3 length: 14 residues.

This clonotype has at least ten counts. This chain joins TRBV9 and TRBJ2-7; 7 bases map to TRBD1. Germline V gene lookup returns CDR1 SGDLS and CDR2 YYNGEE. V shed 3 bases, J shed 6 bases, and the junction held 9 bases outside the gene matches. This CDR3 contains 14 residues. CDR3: CASSEEVDRSEQYF. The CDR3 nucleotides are TGTGCCAGCAGCGAGGAGGTGGACAGGTCCGAGCAGTACTTC. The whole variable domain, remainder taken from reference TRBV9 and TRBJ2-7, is DSGVTQTPKHLITATGQRVTLRCSPRSGDLSVYWYQQSLDQGLQFLIQYYNGEERAKGNILERFSAQQFPDLHSELNLSSLELGDSALYFCASSEEVDRSEQYFGPGTRLTVT.

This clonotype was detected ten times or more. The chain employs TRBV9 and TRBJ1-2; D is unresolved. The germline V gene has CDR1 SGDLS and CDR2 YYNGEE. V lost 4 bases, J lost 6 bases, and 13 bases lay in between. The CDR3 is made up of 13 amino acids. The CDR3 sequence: CASSPTPSDGYTF. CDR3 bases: TGTGCCAGCAGCCCGACTCCCTCGGATGGCTACACCTTC. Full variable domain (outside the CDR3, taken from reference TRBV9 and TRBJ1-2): DSGVTQTPKHLITATGQRVTLRCSPRSGDLSVYWYQQSLDQGLQFLIQYYNGEERAKGNILERFSAQQFPDLHSELNLSSLELGDSALYFCASSPTPSDGYTFGSGTRLTVV.

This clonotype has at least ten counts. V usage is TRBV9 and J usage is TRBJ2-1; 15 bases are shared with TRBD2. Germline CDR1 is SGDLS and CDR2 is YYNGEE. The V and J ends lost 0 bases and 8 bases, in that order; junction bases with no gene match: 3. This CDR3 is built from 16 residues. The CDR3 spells CASSVGGTSGRYEQFF. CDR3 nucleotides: TGTGCCAGCAGCGTAGGAGGGACTAGCGGGAGGTATGAGCAGTTCTTC.

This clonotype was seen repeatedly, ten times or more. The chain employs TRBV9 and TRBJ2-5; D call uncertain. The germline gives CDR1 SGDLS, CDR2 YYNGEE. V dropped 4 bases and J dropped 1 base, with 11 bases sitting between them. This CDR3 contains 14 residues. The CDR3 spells CASSRDRSQETQYF. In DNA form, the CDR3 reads TGTGCCAGCAGCAGGGATAGGTCCCAAGAGACCCAGTACTTC.

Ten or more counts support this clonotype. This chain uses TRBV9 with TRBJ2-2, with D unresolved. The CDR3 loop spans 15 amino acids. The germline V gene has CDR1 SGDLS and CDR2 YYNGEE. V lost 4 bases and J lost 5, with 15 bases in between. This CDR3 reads CASSTLGKGTGELFF. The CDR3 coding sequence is TGTGCCAGCAGCACCTTAGGAAAAGGGACCGGGGAGCTGTTTTTT.

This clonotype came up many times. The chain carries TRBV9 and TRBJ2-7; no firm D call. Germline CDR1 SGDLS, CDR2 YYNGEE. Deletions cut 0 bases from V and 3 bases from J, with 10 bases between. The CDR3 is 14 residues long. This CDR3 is CASSVEVGIYEQYF. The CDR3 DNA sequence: TGTGCCAGCAGCGTAGAGGTTGGCATCTACGAGCAGTACTTC.

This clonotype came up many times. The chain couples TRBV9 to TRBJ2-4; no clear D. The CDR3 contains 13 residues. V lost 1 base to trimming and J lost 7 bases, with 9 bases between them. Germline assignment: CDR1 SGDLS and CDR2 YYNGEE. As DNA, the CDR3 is TGTGCCAGCAGCGTAAGTAGTCAGAACATTCAGTACTTC. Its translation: CASSVSSQNIQYF. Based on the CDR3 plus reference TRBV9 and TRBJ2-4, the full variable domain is DSGVTQTPKHLITATGQRVTLRCSPRSGDLSVYWYQQSLDQGLQFLIQYYNGEERAKGNILERFSAQQFPDLHSELNLSSLELGDSALYFCASSVSSQNIQYFGAGTRLSVL.

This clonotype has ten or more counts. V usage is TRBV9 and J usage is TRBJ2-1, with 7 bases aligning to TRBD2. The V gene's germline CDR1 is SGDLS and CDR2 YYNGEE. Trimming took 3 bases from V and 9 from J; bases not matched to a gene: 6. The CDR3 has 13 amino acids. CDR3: CASSATSESEQFF. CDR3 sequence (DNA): TGTGCCAGCAGCGCAACTAGCGAGAGTGAGCAGTTCTTC.

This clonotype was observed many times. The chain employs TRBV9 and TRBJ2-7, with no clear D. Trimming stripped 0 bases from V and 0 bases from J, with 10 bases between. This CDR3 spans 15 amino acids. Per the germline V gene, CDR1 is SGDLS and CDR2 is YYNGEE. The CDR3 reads CASSVGALNSYEQYF. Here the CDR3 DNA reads TGTGCCAGCAGCGTAGGGGCGTTAAACTCCTACGAGCAGTACTTC.